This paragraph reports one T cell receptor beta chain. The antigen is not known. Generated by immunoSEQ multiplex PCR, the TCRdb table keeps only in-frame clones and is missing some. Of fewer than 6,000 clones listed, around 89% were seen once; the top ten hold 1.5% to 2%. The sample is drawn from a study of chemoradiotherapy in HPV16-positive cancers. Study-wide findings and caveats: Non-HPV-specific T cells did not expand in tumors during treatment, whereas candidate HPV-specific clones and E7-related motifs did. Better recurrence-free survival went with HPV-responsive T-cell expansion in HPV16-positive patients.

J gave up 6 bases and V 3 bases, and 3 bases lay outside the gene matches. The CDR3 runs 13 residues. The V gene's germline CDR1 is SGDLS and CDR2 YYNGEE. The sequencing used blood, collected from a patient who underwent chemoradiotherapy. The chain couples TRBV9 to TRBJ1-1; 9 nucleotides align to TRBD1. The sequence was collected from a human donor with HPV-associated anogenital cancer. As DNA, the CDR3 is TGTGCCAGCAGCGGGACAGGGGTCGCTGAAGCTTTCTTT. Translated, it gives CASSGTGVAEAFF. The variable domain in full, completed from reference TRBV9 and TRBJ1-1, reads DSGVTQTPKHLITATGQRVTLRCSPRSGDLSVYWYQQSLDQGLQFLIQYYNGEERAKGNILERFSAQQFPDLHSELNLSSLELGDSALYFCASSGTGVAEAFFGQGTRLTVV.